These T cell receptor beta chains were read from a single sample in a study of read filtering for tumor transcriptome and immune sequencing. TCRdb reanalysed the reads using MiXCR and keeps one entry per CDR3 protein. The sample records around 38,000 distinct CDR3 sequences, approximately 13% being singletons. The sequenced sample consisted of a population of CD138-negative cells sorted from bone marrow. The source of these receptors is a donor at least 40 years old with multiple myeloma. Each CDR3 is given with its conserved first and last residue. D genes are given only for firm matches. Clone size is stated in some rows and not others, as once, few, many or a class when expanded.

cdr3_aa,cdr3_nt,j_call,cdr3_length,v_call,clone_size,d_call
CASGRPTRNTEAFF,TGTGCCAGCGGTCGCCCGACTAGGAACACTGAAGCTTTCTTT,TRBJ1-1,14,TRBV28,many,-
CASSSWRDNSNYGYTF,TGTGCCAGCAGTTCCTGGAGGGACAACAGTAACTATGGCTACACCTTC,TRBJ1-2,16,TRBV2,many,-
CASSGGTGLAGNTIYF,TGTGCCAGCAGTGGTGGGACAGGCTTGGCTGGAAACACCATATATTTT,TRBJ1-3,16,TRBV2,many,TRBD1
CASSLSMGEQYF,TGTGCCAGCAGTCTATCTATGGGCGAGCAGTACTTC,TRBJ2-7,12,TRBV28,-,-
CASSSFPTAGANEKLFF,TGTGCCAGCAGTTCCTTCCCCACGGCAGGTGCCAATGAAAAACTGTTTTTT,TRBJ1-4,17,TRBV28,many,-
CAIRRGGNEQFF,TGTGCCATCAGGAGGGGGGGAAATGAGCAGTTCTTC,TRBJ2-1,12,TRBV10-3,many,-
CSAQDSEQFF,TGCAGCGCGCAAGACAGTGAGCAGTTCTTC,TRBJ2-1,10,TRBV29-1,-,-
CASSPPSGREWNEQFF,TGTGCCAGCTCACCTCCTAGCGGGAGAGAGTGGAATGAGCAGTTCTTC,TRBJ2-1,16,TRBV18,many,TRBD2
CASPPRTGNMNTEAFF,TGTGCCAGCCCTCCCCGGACAGGGAACATGAACACTGAAGCTTTCTTT,TRBJ1-1,16,TRBV28,few,TRBD1
CASSSLSGKNTGELFF,TGTGCCAGCAGCAGCCTTAGCGGGAAGAACACCGGGGAGCTGTTTTTT,TRBJ2-2,16,TRBV12-3/TRBV12-4,many,TRBD2
CSARDPRSHEQFF,TGCAGTGCTAGGGATCCCAGGTCTCATGAGCAGTTCTTC,TRBJ2-1,13,TRBV20-1,many,-
CASKMGADTGELFF,TGTGCCAGCAAAATGGGGGCCGACACCGGGGAGCTGTTTTTT,TRBJ2-2,14,TRBV6-5,many,-
CASSLPRTSGATDTQYF,TGTGCCAGCAGTTTACCCCGGACTAGCGGGGCCACAGATACGCAGTATTTT,TRBJ2-3,17,TRBV12-3/TRBV12-4,-,TRBD2
CASSQTSGITDTQYF,TGTGCCAGCAGCCAGACTAGCGGGATCACAGATACGCAGTATTTT,TRBJ2-3,15,TRBV7-3,many,TRBD2
CASSPLPGLNTEAFF,TGTGCCAGCAGCCCCCTTCCGGGCCTCAACACTGAAGCTTTCTTT,TRBJ1-1,15,TRBV12-3/TRBV12-4,many,-
CSARLAGWGETQYF,TGCAGTGCTAGACTAGCGGGATGGGGAGAGACCCAGTACTTC,TRBJ2-5,14,TRBV20-1,many,TRBD2
CSASGAGSTDTQYF,TGCAGTGCTAGCGGCGCAGGGAGCACAGATACGCAGTATTTT,TRBJ2-3,14,TRBV20-1,many,-
CASSRGLQETQYF,TGTGCCAGCAGCAGAGGACTGCAAGAGACCCAGTACTTC,TRBJ2-5,13,TRBV7-6,many,-
CASSQGGQAWWYEQFF,TGCGCCAGCAGTCAAGGAGGGCAGGCTTGGTGGTATGAGCAGTTCTTC,TRBJ2-1,16,TRBV23-1,many,-
CASSRAQGEAFF,TGTGCCAGCAGCCGGGCACAGGGGGAAGCTTTCTTT,TRBJ1-1,12,TRBV16,many,TRBD1
CASSLGYGREGRTDTQYF,TGCGCCAGCAGCTTGGGGTACGGAAGAGAGGGCCGCACAGATACGCAGTATTTT,TRBJ2-3,18,TRBV5-1,few,-
CASSPGHVYEQYF,TGTGCCAGCAGCCCGGGACACGTCTACGAGCAGTACTTC,TRBJ2-7,13,TRBV3-1,many,-
CSAYGTGNQPQHF,TGCAGTGCTTACGGGACAGGCAATCAGCCCCAGCATTTT,TRBJ1-5,13,TRBV20-1,many,TRBD1
CASSTPGGCYNEQFF,TGTGCCAGCTCAACACCAGGGGGCTGCTACAATGAGCAGTTCTTC,TRBJ2-1,15,TRBV18,once,TRBD1
CASSLIGRTPRGYEQFF,TGTGCCAGCAGCCTAATAGGACGGACACCTAGGGGCTATGAGCAGTTCTTC,TRBJ2-1,17,TRBV7-8,many,-